Following are 9 T cell receptor beta chains from one sample sequenced in a study of neoadjuvant anti-PD-1 for oral cavity cancer. Produced via immunoSEQ multiplex PCR; TCRdb's table is partial and in-frame only. The sample contains 55,000 to 80,000 clones, about four fifths of which appear only once. The source material was PBMCs, sampled before nivolumab (anti-PD-1) treatment. The receptors stem from a person aged 35-80 years with oral cavity squamous cell carcinoma.

The chain uses TRBV28 and TRBJ1-5, with D perhaps TRBD1 (6 bases). This CDR3 contains 17 residues. V was pared by 5 bases and J by 0 bases, with 17 bases between. The germline CDR1 and CDR2 sequences are MDHEN and SYDVKM. The CDR3 nucleotides are TGTGCCAGCAGTCCTTGGGACACCGCAAATAGCAATCAGCCCCAGCATTTT. Translation: CASSPWDTANSNQPQHF. Looking up the rest from reference TRBV28 and TRBJ1-5 gives the full variable domain: DVKVTQSSRYLVKRTGEKVFLECVQDMDHENMFWYRQDPGLGLRLIYFSYDVKMKEKGDIPEGYSVSREKKERFSLILESASTNQTSMYLCASSPWDTANSNQPQHFGDGTRLSIL.

This sequence joins TRBV5-1 and TRBJ1-2; no reliable D call. CDR1 is SGHRS, CDR2 YFSETQ, per germline. The CDR3 is 13 residues long. V lost 0 bases, J lost 7 bases, and 10 bases lay in between. The CDR3 protein is CASSLVSGVGYTF. CDR3 nucleotides: TGCGCCAGCAGCTTGGTCTCTGGGGTTGGCTACACCTTC.

This chain uses TRBV7-8 with TRBJ2-7; D is unresolved. The CDR3 runs to 15 residues. Germline loops: CDR1 SGHVS, CDR2 FQNEAQ. The V and J ends lost 2 bases and 0 bases respectively, with 11 bases between them. The CDR3 sequence: CASSLQTASSYEQYF. The CDR3 DNA reads TGTGCCAGCAGCTTACAGACTGCTAGCTCCTACGAGCAGTACTTC.

This chain links TRBV20-1 with TRBJ2-3; D ambiguous. Trimming cost V 4 bases and J 3 bases, with 5 bases left between them. The germline V gene encodes CDR1 DFQATT and CDR2 SNEGSKA (reference sequence). The length of the CDR3 is 11 residues. The CDR3 sequence: CSATPTDTQYF. In DNA, the CDR3 is TGCAGTGCTACTCCTACAGATACGCAGTATTTT.

The chain joins TRBV19 to TRBJ1-1; D might be TRBD1 (5 bases). The CDR3 is 13 amino acids. CDR1 LNHDA and CDR2 SQIVND come from the germline V gene (reference sequence). V was clipped by 5 bases and J by 3 bases, with 10 bases between them. The CDR3 sequence is CASSSGIHTEAFF. The CDR3 DNA follows: TGTGCCAGTAGTTCAGGGATACACACTGAAGCTTTCTTT.

The chain uses TRBV7-3 and TRBJ2-5, with TRBD2 matching 12 bases. The ends lost 5 bases at V and 5 bases at J; junction bases unmatched: 6. The CDR3 runs to 15 residues. Germline CDR1 is SGHTA and CDR2 is FQGTGA. CDR3 in amino acids: CASSRTGTSGETQYF. DNA of the CDR3: TGTGCCAGCAGCCGGACCGGGACTAGCGGGGAGACCCAGTACTTC.

The rearrangement uses TRBV28 and TRBJ2-6; no clear D gene. Trimming cost V 3 bases and J 0 bases, with 9 bases left between them. Germline V gene data show CDR1 as MDHEN and CDR2 as SYDVKM. The CDR3 extends over 16 amino acids. The CDR3 loop reads CASSLRLVSGANVLTF. The CDR3 bases are TGTGCCAGCAGTTTGAGGCTGGTCTCTGGGGCCAACGTCCTGACTTTC.

This chain connects TRBV7-6 to TRBJ2-3; D not certain. Looked up from germline, CDR1 is SGHVS and CDR2 is FNYEAQ. The V end was cut by 5 bases, the J end by 4 bases, with 7 bases between. The CDR3 sequence is 12 residues long. The CDR3 sequence: CASSPRADTQYF. The CDR3 DNA follows: TGTGCCAGCAGCCCTCGGGCAGATACGCAGTATTTT. The full variable domain, with the rest looked up from reference TRBV7-6 and TRBJ2-3, is GAGVSQSPRYKVTKRGQDVALRCDPISGHVSLYWYRQALGQGPEFLTYFNYEAQQDKSGLPNDRFSAERPEGSISTLTIQRTEQRDSAMYRCASSPRADTQYFGPGTRLTVL.

The chain recombines TRBV6-6 with TRBJ2-3; 7 bases match TRBD2. The CDR3 extends over 15 amino acids. The J segment lost 2 bases and the V segment lost 3 bases, leaving 5 bases of the junction unmatched. CDR1 is MNHNY, CDR2 SVGAGI, per germline (reference sequence). The CDR3 loop reads CASSYPGTTTDTQYF. DNA for the CDR3: TGTGCCAGCAGTTATCCCGGGACTACCACAGATACGCAGTATTTT.